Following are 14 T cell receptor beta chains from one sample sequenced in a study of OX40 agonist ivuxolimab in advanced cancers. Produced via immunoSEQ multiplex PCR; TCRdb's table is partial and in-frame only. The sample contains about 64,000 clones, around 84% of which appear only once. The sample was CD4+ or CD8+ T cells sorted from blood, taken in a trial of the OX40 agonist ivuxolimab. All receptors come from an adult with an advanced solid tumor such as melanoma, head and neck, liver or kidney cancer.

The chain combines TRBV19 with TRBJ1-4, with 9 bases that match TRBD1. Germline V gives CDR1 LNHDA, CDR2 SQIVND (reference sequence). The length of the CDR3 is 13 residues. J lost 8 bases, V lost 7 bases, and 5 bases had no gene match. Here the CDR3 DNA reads TGTGCCAGTACGGGGACAGGGCAAGAAAAACTGTTTTTT. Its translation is CASTGTGQEKLFF.

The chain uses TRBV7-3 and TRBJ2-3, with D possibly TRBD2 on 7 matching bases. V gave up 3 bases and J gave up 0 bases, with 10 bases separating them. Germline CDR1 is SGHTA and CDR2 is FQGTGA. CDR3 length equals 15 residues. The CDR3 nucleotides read TGTGCCAGCAGCTTTGGGGGGGCTAGCACAGATACGCAGTATTTT. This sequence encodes CASSFGGASTDTQYF.

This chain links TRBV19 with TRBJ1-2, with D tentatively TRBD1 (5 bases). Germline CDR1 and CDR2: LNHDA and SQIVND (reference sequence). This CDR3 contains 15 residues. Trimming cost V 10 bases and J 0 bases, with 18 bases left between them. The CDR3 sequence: CAIQIRDGPNYGYTF. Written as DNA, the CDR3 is TGTGCCATCCAAATCCGGGACGGCCCTAACTATGGCTACACCTTC.

In DNA, the CDR3 is TGCAGTGCTAGAGATTCCTACGAGCAGTACTTC. It translates to CSARDSYEQYF. V is TRBV20-1 and J is TRBJ2-7; no clear D. Per the germline V gene, CDR1 is DFQATT and CDR2 is SNEGSKA (reference sequence). Trimming removed 0 bases from V and 1 base from J, with 1 base in between. The CDR3 is made up of 11 amino acids.

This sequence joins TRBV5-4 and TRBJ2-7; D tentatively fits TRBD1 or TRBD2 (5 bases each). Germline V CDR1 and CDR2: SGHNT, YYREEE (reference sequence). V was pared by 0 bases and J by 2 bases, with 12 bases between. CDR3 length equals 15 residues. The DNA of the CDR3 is TGTGCCAGCAGCTTGGGGCAGAGGGGTCCCTACGAGCAGTACTTC. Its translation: CASSLGQRGPYEQYF.

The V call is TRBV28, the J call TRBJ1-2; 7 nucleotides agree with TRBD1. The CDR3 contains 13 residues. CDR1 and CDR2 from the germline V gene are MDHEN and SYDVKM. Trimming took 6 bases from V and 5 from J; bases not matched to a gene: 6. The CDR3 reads CASRLTGQYGYTF. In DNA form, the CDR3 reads TGTGCCAGCAGACTGACAGGGCAATATGGCTACACCTTC.

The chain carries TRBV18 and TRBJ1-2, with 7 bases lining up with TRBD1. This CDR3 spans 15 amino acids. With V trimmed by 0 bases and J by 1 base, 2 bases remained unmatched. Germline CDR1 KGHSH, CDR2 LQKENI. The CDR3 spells CASSPPTGINYGYTF. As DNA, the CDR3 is TGTGCCAGCTCACCACCGACAGGGATTAACTATGGCTACACCTTC.

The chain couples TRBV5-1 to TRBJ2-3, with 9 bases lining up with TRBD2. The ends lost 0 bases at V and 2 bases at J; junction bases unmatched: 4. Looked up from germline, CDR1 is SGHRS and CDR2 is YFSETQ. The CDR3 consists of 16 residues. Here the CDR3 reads CASSLALAGATDTQYF. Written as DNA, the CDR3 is TGCGCCAGCAGCTTGGCATTAGCGGGAGCCACAGATACGCAGTATTTT. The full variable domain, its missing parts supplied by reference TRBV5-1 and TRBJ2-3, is KAGVTQTPRYLIKTRGQQVTLSCSPISGHRSVSWYQQTPGQGLQFLFEYFSETQRNKGNFPGRFSGRQFSNSRSEMNVSTLELGDSALYLCASSLALAGATDTQYFGPGTRLTVL.

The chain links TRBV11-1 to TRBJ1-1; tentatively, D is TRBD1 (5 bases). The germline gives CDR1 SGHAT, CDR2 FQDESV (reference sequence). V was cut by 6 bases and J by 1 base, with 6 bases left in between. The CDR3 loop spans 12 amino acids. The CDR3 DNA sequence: TGTGCCAGCAGTCAGGGGAACACTGAAGCTTTCTTT. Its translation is CASSQGNTEAFF.

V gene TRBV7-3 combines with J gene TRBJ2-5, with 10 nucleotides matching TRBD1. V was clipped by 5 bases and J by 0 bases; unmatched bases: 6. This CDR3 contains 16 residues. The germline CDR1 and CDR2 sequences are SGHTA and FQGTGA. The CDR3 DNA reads TGTGCCAGCAGCCCGGGGGGACAGGGGTACCAAGAGACCCAGTACTTC. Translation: CASSPGGQGYQETQYF.

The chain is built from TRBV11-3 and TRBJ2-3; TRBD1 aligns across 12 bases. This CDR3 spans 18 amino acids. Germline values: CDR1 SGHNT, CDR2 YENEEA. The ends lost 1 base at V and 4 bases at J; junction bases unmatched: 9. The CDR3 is CASSLALQGQGASDTQYF. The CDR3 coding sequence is TGTGCCAGCAGCTTAGCCCTGCAGGGACAGGGGGCCTCAGATACGCAGTATTTT.

For the CDR3, the DNA is TGCGCCAGCAGCGGTCAGGGGGCGGGAACCGGGGAGCTGTTTTTT. Its translation: CASSGQGAGTGELFF. The chain is built from TRBV4-1 and TRBJ2-2, with 8 nucleotides matching TRBD1. The length of the CDR3 is 15 residues. Looked up from germline, CDR1 is MGHRA and CDR2 is YSYEKL. The V gene end was trimmed by 5 bases and the J gene end by 5 bases; junction bases not matched to a gene: 7.

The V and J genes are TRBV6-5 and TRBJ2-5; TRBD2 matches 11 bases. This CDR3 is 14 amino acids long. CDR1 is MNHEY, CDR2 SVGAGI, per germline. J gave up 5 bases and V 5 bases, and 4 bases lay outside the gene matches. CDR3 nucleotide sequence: TGTGCCAGCAGTCGACTAGCGGGGCAGGAGACCCAGTACTTC. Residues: CASSRLAGQETQYF.

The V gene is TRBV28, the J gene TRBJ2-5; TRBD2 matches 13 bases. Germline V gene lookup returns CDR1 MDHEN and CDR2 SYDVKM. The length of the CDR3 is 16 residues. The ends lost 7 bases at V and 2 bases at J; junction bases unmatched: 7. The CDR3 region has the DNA TGTGCCAGCAACACTAGGACTAGCGGGAGTCAAGAGACCCAGTACTTC. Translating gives CASNTRTSGSQETQYF. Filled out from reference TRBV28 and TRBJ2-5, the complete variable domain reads DVKVTQSSRYLVKRTGEKVFLECVQDMDHENMFWYRQDPGLGLRLIYFSYDVKMKEKGDIPEGYSVSREKKERFSLILESASTNQTSMYLCASNTRTSGSQETQYFGPGTRLLVL.